The 10 T cell receptor beta chains listed next were all sequenced from one sample in a study of blood T cell repertoires in COVID-19 (dated by TCRdb to 2020 to 2022). Libraries were prepared through the immunoSEQ multiplex PCR assay. TCRdb stores this immuneACCESS table with in-frame sequences only. Part of the clones is absent; in the studies checked, under half of the shortfall reflects unresolved V genes, and no reason is known for the rest. Recorded for this sample are under 200,000 clones; over 60% of them occurred a single time. Clones ranked in the top ten supply roughly 3.7% of the sample. Specimen: peripheral blood. The receptors derive from a woman older than 75 with acute or convalescent COVID-19.

This clone was seen a single time. The chain uses TRBV7-3 and TRBJ2-5; D is unresolved. Germline lookup yields CDR1 SGHTA and CDR2 FQGTGA. The CDR3 is 13 residues long. Trimming left V 4 bases short and J 0 bases short, with 6 bases between. CDR3 nucleotide sequence: TGTGCCAGCAGCTCCCACAACCAAGAGACCCAGTACTTC. Translated: CASSSHNQETQYF.

V gene TRBV6-1 combines with J gene TRBJ2-5; D is unclear. The germline V gene encodes CDR1 MNHNS and CDR2 SASEGT. CDR3 length: 14 amino acids. With 2 bases removed from V and 0 bases from J, the gap between germline ends came to 7 bases. This CDR3 reads CASSELDYQETQYF. The CDR3 bases are TGTGCCAGCAGTGAACTAGATTACCAAGAGACCCAGTACTTC.

The chain is built from TRBV6-5 and TRBJ1-2; 7 positions agree with TRBD1. The germline gives CDR1 MNHEY, CDR2 SVGAGI. CDR3 length equals 13 residues. V gave up 5 bases and J gave up 3 bases; unmatched junction bases: 3. This CDR3 is CASSIDRDYGYTF. The DNA of the CDR3 is TGTGCCAGCAGTATTGACAGGGACTATGGCTACACCTTC.

The chain combines TRBV25-1 with TRBJ2-1; D is perhaps TRBD2 (6 bases). V was pared by 5 bases and J by 5 bases, with 7 bases between. Germline loops: CDR1 MGHDK, CDR2 SYGVNS. The CDR3 consists of 12 residues. CDR3 DNA: TGTGCCAGCAGTCGGGGGAACAATGAGCAGTTCTTC. Amino acid sequence: CASSRGNNEQFF. The entire variable domain, with the rest obtained from reference TRBV25-1 and TRBJ2-1, is as follows: EADIYQTPRYLVIGTGKKITLECSQTMGHDKMYWYQQDPGMELHLIHYSYGVNSTEKGDLSSESTVSRIRTEHFPLTLESARPSHTSQYLCASSRGNNEQFFGPGTRLTVL.

The V call is TRBV6-6, the J call TRBJ1-1, with D perhaps matching TRBD1 (6 bases). The CDR3 length is 14 residues. The V end was cut by 0 bases, the J end by 9 bases, with 14 bases between. CDR1 and CDR2 (germline): MNHNY, SVGAGI (reference sequence). The CDR3 is CASSYSSGQLKAFF. The CDR3 DNA reads TGTGCCAGCAGTTACTCGTCTGGACAGCTAAAAGCTTTCTTT.

The chain links TRBV5-1 to TRBJ2-2, with 8 bases lining up with TRBD2. The CDR3 totals 15 residues. In germline, CDR1 is SGHRS, CDR2 YFSETQ. The ends lost 0 bases at V and 4 bases at J; junction bases unmatched: 2. The CDR3 reads CASSLAGGITGELFF. The CDR3 DNA sequence: TGCGCCAGCAGCTTGGCGGGAGGGATCACCGGGGAGCTGTTTTTT.

The rearrangement joins TRBV7-9 to TRBJ2-1; the match to TRBD2 covers 8 bases. The ends lost 2 bases at V and 7 bases at J; junction bases unmatched: 10. The CDR3 runs to 16 residues. In germline, CDR1 is SEHNR, CDR2 FQNEAQ (reference sequence). The CDR3 protein is CASSLTPRAGANEQFF. The CDR3 bases are TGTGCCAGCAGCTTAACTCCCCGAGCGGGAGCTAATGAGCAGTTCTTC.

CDR3 DNA: TGTGCCAGCAGCTTTGGAGAGATCACCGGGGAGCTGTTTTTT. It specifies CASSFGEITGELFF. This chain uses TRBV7-3 with TRBJ2-2, with unresolved D. The CDR3 has 14 residues. The germline CDR1 and CDR2 sequences are SGHTA and FQGTGA. V gave up 3 bases and J gave up 4 bases, with 9 bases separating them.

The chain uses TRBV2 and TRBJ2-7, with TRBD2 identical over 8 bases. Trimming cost V 5 bases and J 5 bases; bases outside gene matches: 2. CDR1 and CDR2 (germline): SNHLY, FYNNEI. The CDR3 is made up of 12 amino acids. The CDR3: CASSLTSDEQYF. CDR3 bases: TGTGCCAGCAGTTTGACTAGCGACGAGCAGTACTTC.

This rearrangement joins TRBV6-1 to TRBJ1-1; TRBD1 matches 8 bases. Germline V gene data show CDR1 as MNHNS and CDR2 as SASEGT. This CDR3 has 16 residues. V gave up 2 bases and J gave up 0 bases; unmatched junction bases: 5. CDR3 amino acids: CASSETWTGLNTEAFF. In DNA, the CDR3 is TGTGCCAGCAGTGAAACCTGGACAGGGTTGAACACTGAAGCTTTCTTT.